A selection of T cell receptor beta chains follows, all from one sample in a study of CD8 T cells in ankylosing spondylitis. TCRdb analysed the 5' RACE reads with MiXCR anew, one entry per CDR3 protein. The table has approximately 100,000 distinct CDR3 sequences, roughly 8.3% seen once. The sample comprised blood, either unsorted or a sorted T cell fraction (not recorded which). These receptors were taken from a male donor with ankylosing spondylitis or in good health (not recorded which). Each CDR3 is given with its conserved first and last residue. D genes are given only for firm matches. Size is stated for part of the rows, as once, few or many counts, or as a class when the clone is expanded.

TRBJ1-5 many . TRBV18 CASSPLRDSNQPQHF TGTGCCAGCTCACCGCTCAGGGATAGCAATCAGCCCCAGCATTTT
TRBJ1-1 . . TRBV7-9 CASSLGSGAGNTEAFF TGTGCCAGCAGCTTAGGTTCGGGGGCGGGGAACACTGAAGCTTTCTTT
TRBJ1-5 many . TRBV12-3/TRBV12-4 CASSQGFNQPQHF TGTGCCAGCAGTCAGGGTTTCAATCAGCCCCAGCATTTT
TRBJ2-3 many . TRBV9 CASSPSDLTQYF TGTGCCAGCAGCCCGTCGGACTTGACGCAGTATTTT
TRBJ1-3 few . TRBV7-2 CASNLGFSGNTIYF TGTGCCAGCAACCTGGGGTTCTCTGGAAACACCATATATTTT
TRBJ2-1 . TRBD1 TRBV5-1 CASNLRPDRDYNEQFF TGCGCCAGCAACCTGCGCCCGGACAGGGATTACAATGAGCAGTTCTTC
TRBJ2-1 many . TRBV20-1 CSARRPIAGNEQFF TGCAGTGCTAGACGGCCAATAGCAGGGAATGAGCAGTTCTTC
TRBJ1-4 many . TRBV20-1 CSASGIHQRNEKLFF TGCAGTGCTAGCGGAATACACCAAAGGAATGAAAAACTGTTTTTT
TRBJ2-1 few . TRBV6-5 CASSYSNPGESYNEQFF TGTGCCAGCAGTTACTCGAATCCGGGGGAATCCTACAATGAGCAGTTCTTC
TRBJ2-1 many TRBD1 TRBV20-1 CSARVVGQGRHNEQFF TGCAGTGCTAGAGTAGTAGGACAGGGCAGACACAATGAGCAGTTCTTC
TRBJ1-2 many . TRBV6-2/TRBV6-3 CASSSRRVDGYTF TGTGCCAGCAGTAGTCGACGGGTCGATGGCTACACCTTC
TRBJ2-3 many TRBD2 TRBV5-5 CASSLVAGGTDTQYF TGTGCCAGCAGCTTGGTTGCGGGAGGTACAGATACGCAGTATTTT
TRBJ1-1 many TRBD1 TRBV27 CASSSILTGDEAFF TGTGCCAGCAGTTCCATTTTGACAGGGGATGAAGCTTTCTTT
TRBJ1-1 many TRBD1 TRBV20-1 CSARAQGAVGEAFF TGCAGTGCTAGGGCACAGGGGGCGGTCGGTGAAGCTTTCTTT
TRBJ2-5 many . TRBV6-1 CASSENRVIVRETQYF TGTGCCAGCAGTGAGAACCGGGTCATAGTTAGAGAGACCCAGTACTTC
TRBJ2-7 many . TRBV12-3/TRBV12-4 CASTKQGRVYEQYF TGTGCCAGCACTAAACAAGGCAGGGTCTACGAGCAGTACTTC
TRBJ2-3 many . TRBV7-2 CASSLGGAGTDTQYF TGTGCCAGCAGCCTAGGGGGGGCCGGAACAGATACGCAGTATTTT
TRBJ2-7 many . TRBV7-2 CASSLGYVSYEQYF TGTGCCAGCAGCTTGGGCTACGTCTCCTACGAGCAGTACTTC
TRBJ2-1 many . TRBV6-4 CASSDFSTNNEQFF TGTGCCAGCAGTGACTTTAGCACAAACAATGAGCAGTTCTTC
TRBJ2-7 many . TRBV5-1 CASSLAGGLFDEQYF TGCGCCAGCAGCTTGGCAGGAGGACTCTTCGACGAGCAGTACTTC
TRBJ1-5 many TRBD1 TRBV6-2/TRBV6-3 CASISDRGLFSNQPQHF TGTGCCAGCATTTCGGACAGGGGATTGTTTAGCAATCAGCCCCAGCATTTT
TRBJ1-2 many . TRBV6-5 CASSSPQRGYGYTF TGTGCCAGCAGTTCGCCCCAGCGCGGCTATGGCTACACCTTC
TRBJ2-7 once . TRBV7-9 CASSLGGRGAWEQYF TGTGCCAGCAGCTTAGGTGGGAGGGGGGCGTGGGAGCAGTACTTC
TRBJ2-3 many . TRBV5-1 CASSPQGADTQYF TGCGCCAGCAGCCCCCAAGGAGCAGATACGCAGTATTTT
TRBJ2-4 many . TRBV20-1 CSARGALAKNIQYF TGCAGTGCGAGGGGGGCGCTAGCCAAAAACATTCAGTACTTC